This T cell receptor beta chain appears in the sequencing data of a study of blood T cell repertoires in COVID-19. About the study: Samples of COVID-19 (acute and convalescent) were obtained from the United States, Italy and Spain. PBMCs, B-cell-depleted T cells, or T cells provided the cDNA or gDNA that made up the material.

As handled by the study authors: Amplification of reference gene primers provided the estimated nucleated cell counts. Generated by immunoSEQ multiplex PCR, the TCRdb table keeps only in-frame clones and is missing some. D and trimming were read from the DNA, whereas the V and J calls and clone size are those reported in that table. The table has more than 75,000 clones, about 88% seen once. The sample taken for sequencing was peripheral blood. The sequence came from a man aged 80 or over with active or convalescent COVID-19.

The CDR3 reads CASSPGGQGEAFF. The CDR3 coding sequence is TGTGCCAGCTCACCGGGGGGACAGGGTGAAGCTTTCTTT. V usage is TRBV18 and J usage is TRBJ1-1; TRBD1 matches 9 bases. CDR3 length: 13 amino acids. Losses at the gene ends were 3 bases for V and 7 bases for J; bases not matched to a gene: 3. From germline, CDR1 is KGHSH and CDR2 LQKENI.